This record covers a single T cell receptor beta chain. The antigen remains unidentified. Clones were read by immunoSEQ multiplex PCR, and TCRdb kept only the in-frame ones, dropping some. This sample has 1.5 million to 1.9 million clones; approximately 98% occur once, and the top ten carry roughly 0.45%. This record comes from a study of shared clonotypes between healthy human individuals. Study-level findings and limits: Sampling was confined to blood; repertoires within tissues likely differ. Between a few donors, naive CD4 clonotypes were shared at a level of about 5%.

The donor cohort consisted entirely of Caucasian adults residing in Nashville, Tennessee. V dropped 5 bases and J dropped 8; count of bases not matched to a gene: 14. CDR1 is SGHTA and CDR2 is FQGNSA in the germline V gene. This CDR3 is 16 amino acids long. The specimen sequenced was naive CD4+ T cells sorted from blood. Subset described: CD45RA+ positively selected. The TCR was taken from a young man in good health. The chain links TRBV7-2 to TRBJ2-1; the match to TRBD2 covers 8 bases. CDR3 bases: TGTGCCAGCAGCCGAACACCGGGACTAGATACCCATGAGCAGTTCTTC. Its protein is CASSRTPGLDTHEQFF.